The clone carrying this TCR beta chain was picked up a small number of times. Its antigen remains unknown. The sample is drawn from a study of T cells in Graves' hyperthyroidism and ophthalmopathy. Study-level points and caveats: Blood also contained most expanded thyroid clonotypes above 0.001.

The trim removed 4 bases at V and 4 bases at J, leaving 14 bases unmatched. Germline assignment: CDR1 DFQATT and CDR2 SNEGSKA (reference sequence). This CDR3 contains 17 residues. The authors deemed Graves' hyperthyroidism stable absent ophthalmopathy progression within 18 months. Cells are PBMCs isolated from more than 8.5 ml of fresh blood. RNA transcripts gave rise to amplified TCR beta CDR3 regions. The HTBI primer set served for first-round RT-PCR of the TCR CDR3. TCRdb itself ran the multiplex PCR reads through MiXCR, one entry per CDR3 protein. The profile shows approximately 740,000 distinct CDR3 sequences, about 15% of them singletons.

Specimen: blood. This TCR was recovered from a woman aged 18-29 years with Graves' hyperthyroidism. This rearrangement joins TRBV20-1 to TRBJ2-2; TRBD2 matches at 8 bases. CDR3 in amino acids: CSATPLAVVEATGELFF. The CDR3 DNA reads TGCAGTGCTACCCCACTAGCGGTGGTGGAGGCCACCGGGGAGCTGTTTTTT.